The TCR beta chain described here comes from a study of blood T cell repertoires in COVID-19. Study as a whole: COVID-19 samples collected from the United States, Italy and Spain covered acute and convalescent phases.

Sequencing was performed with immunoSEQ multiplex PCR; in TCRdb, only in-frame clones are kept and a portion is missing. The sample holds under 300,000 clones, 80% to 90% seen once. From germline, CDR1 is SQVTM and CDR2 ANQGSEA. Trimming cost V 1 base and J 1 base, with 7 bases left between them. The CDR3 extends over 13 amino acids. The receptor comes from a woman in her 70s with COVID-19, enrolled during active disease. Sequencing used peripheral blood. The chain combines TRBV29-1 with TRBJ1-1, with D uncertain. The CDR3: CSVEGAGNTEAFF. CDR3 sequence (DNA): TGCAGCGTTGAAGGGGCGGGGAACACTGAAGCTTTCTTT.